Listed below are T cell receptor beta chains from one sample, sequenced in a study of T cells in localized non-small cell lung cancer. Here immunoSEQ multiplex PCR was the method, and the copy in TCRdb shows in-frame clones only, minus some. Of about 20,000 clones listed, 75% to 90% are singletons. This sample comprised PBMCs, obtained before any cancer treatment. Receptor source: a man aged 40 to 70 with stage II squamous cell lung carcinoma. CDR3s include the opening cysteine and the closing phenylalanine or tryptophan. The order of the fields is D gene, V gene, J gene, clone size, CDR3 protein, CDR3 DNA. D genes are given only for firm matches. Size values are once, few and many counts, or a class for expanded clones, and some rows have none.

D gene: .; V gene: TRBV30; J gene: TRBJ1-5; clone size: .; CDR3 protein: CAWSVSSLNQPQHF; CDR3 DNA: TGTGCCTGGAGTGTCAGCTCCTTAAATCAGCCCCAGCATTTT
D gene: TRBD1; V gene: TRBV2; J gene: TRBJ2-4; clone size: .; CDR3 protein: CASSHGRTGGDIQYF; CDR3 DNA: TGTGCCAGCAGTCACGGCAGGACAGGGGGAGACATTCAGTACTTC
D gene: TRBD2; V gene: TRBV7-3; J gene: TRBJ2-1; clone size: .; CDR3 protein: CASSLVSGTDEQFF; CDR3 DNA: TGTGCCAGCAGCTTGGTTAGCGGGACCGATGAGCAGTTCTTC
D gene: .; V gene: TRBV9; J gene: TRBJ2-5; clone size: .; CDR3 protein: CASSVYGSQETQYF; CDR3 DNA: TGTGCCAGCAGCGTATACGGCAGCCAAGAGACCCAGTACTTC
D gene: .; V gene: TRBV6-1; J gene: TRBJ2-2; clone size: .; CDR3 protein: CASSEYQGGSTGELFF; CDR3 DNA: TGTGCCAGCAGTGAATATCAGGGCGGATCTACCGGGGAGCTGTTTTTT
D gene: .; V gene: TRBV19; J gene: TRBJ1-2; clone size: .; CDR3 protein: CASSIGLDSYGYTF; CDR3 DNA: TGTGCCAGTAGTATAGGCTTGGACAGCTATGGCTACACCTTC
D gene: .; V gene: TRBV15; J gene: TRBJ2-6; clone size: .; CDR3 protein: CATSRPPGPSGANVLTF; CDR3 DNA: TGTGCCACCAGCAGGCCGCCGGGGCCTTCTGGGGCCAACGTCCTGACTTTC
D gene: .; V gene: TRBV5-4; J gene: TRBJ2-7; clone size: once; CDR3 protein: CASSASGGLGYEQYF; CDR3 DNA: TGTGCCAGCAGCGCCTCGGGGGGCTTGGGTTACGAGCAGTACTTC
D gene: .; V gene: TRBV27; J gene: TRBJ1-1; clone size: .; CDR3 protein: CASSRTAVTEAFF; CDR3 DNA: TGTGCCAGCAGTAGGACGGCGGTAACTGAAGCTTTCTTT
D gene: .; V gene: TRBV7-9; J gene: TRBJ1-4; clone size: .; CDR3 protein: CASSLSSPTNEKLFF; CDR3 DNA: TGTGCCAGCAGCTTAAGCTCTCCAACTAATGAAAAACTGTTTTTT
D gene: TRBD1; V gene: TRBV5-1; J gene: TRBJ2-3; clone size: .; CDR3 protein: CASSAGQGTDTQYF; CDR3 DNA: TGCGCCAGCAGCGCCGGACAGGGCACAGATACGCAGTATTTT
D gene: .; V gene: TRBV30; J gene: TRBJ1-1; clone size: .; CDR3 protein: CAWSVQGVGTEAFF; CDR3 DNA: TGTGCCTGGAGTGTACAAGGGGTAGGAACTGAAGCTTTCTTT
D gene: .; V gene: TRBV30; J gene: TRBJ1-5; clone size: .; CDR3 protein: CAWSGGGSNQPQHF; CDR3 DNA: TGTGCCTGGAGTGGGGGCGGTAGCAATCAGCCCCAGCATTTT
D gene: .; V gene: TRBV11-2; J gene: TRBJ2-1; clone size: .; CDR3 protein: CASSLGVGEQFF; CDR3 DNA: TGTGCCAGCAGCTTAGGGGTGGGGGAGCAGTTCTTC
D gene: TRBD2; V gene: TRBV19; J gene: TRBJ2-1; clone size: once; CDR3 protein: CASSHRTSGGYNEQFF; CDR3 DNA: TGTGCCAGTAGTCACCGGACTAGCGGGGGGTACAATGAGCAGTTCTTC
D gene: .; V gene: TRBV12-5; J gene: TRBJ2-1; clone size: .; CDR3 protein: CASCPPQVDTEQFF; CDR3 DNA: TGTGCTAGTTGTCCCCCCCAAGTTGATACGGAGCAGTTCTTC
D gene: .; V gene: TRBV19; J gene: TRBJ2-2; clone size: .; CDR3 protein: CASSIGRVGTGELFF; CDR3 DNA: TGTGCCAGTAGTATAGGCAGGGTGGGGACCGGGGAGCTGTTTTTT
D gene: .; V gene: TRBV5-6; J gene: TRBJ2-6; clone size: few; CDR3 protein: CASSLRGGSGANVLTF; CDR3 DNA: TGTGCCAGCAGCCTGAGAGGAGGGTCTGGGGCCAACGTCCTGACTTTC
D gene: .; V gene: TRBV10-1; J gene: TRBJ2-5; clone size: few; CDR3 protein: CASSEGGGGGETQYF; CDR3 DNA: TGCGCCAGCAGTGAAGGCGGGGGAGGGGGAGAGACCCAGTACTTC
D gene: TRBD1; V gene: TRBV7-2; J gene: TRBJ1-6; clone size: .; CDR3 protein: CASSARGLSPLHF; CDR3 DNA: TGTGCCAGCAGCGCGAGGGGGCTTTCACCCCTCCACTTT
D gene: .; V gene: TRBV27; J gene: TRBJ1-5; clone size: once; CDR3 protein: CASSLEGVSNQPQHF; CDR3 DNA: TGTGCCAGCAGTTTAGAGGGGGTCAGCAATCAGCCCCAGCATTTT
D gene: .; V gene: TRBV7-9; J gene: TRBJ2-3; clone size: .; CDR3 protein: CASRVGDTQYF; CDR3 DNA: TGTGCCAGCAGGGTAGGAGATACGCAGTATTTT
D gene: .; V gene: TRBV19; J gene: TRBJ2-5; clone size: .; CDR3 protein: CASSTQGLGETQYF; CDR3 DNA: TGTGCCAGTAGTACACAGGGCCTGGGGGAGACCCAGTACTTC
D gene: .; V gene: TRBV7-2; J gene: TRBJ1-5; clone size: once; CDR3 protein: CASRLAPNQPQHF; CDR3 DNA: TGTGCCAGCCGCCTGGCCCCAAATCAGCCCCAGCATTTT
D gene: .; V gene: TRBV5-1; J gene: TRBJ2-5; clone size: .; CDR3 protein: CASSLEGRTQETQYF; CDR3 DNA: TGCGCCAGCAGCTTGGAAGGGCGGACCCAAGAGACCCAGTACTTC
D gene: TRBD1; V gene: TRBV11-2; J gene: TRBJ1-1; clone size: .; CDR3 protein: CASRGQVDNTEAFF; CDR3 DNA: TGTGCCAGTAGAGGACAGGTCGATAACACTGAAGCTTTCTTT
D gene: .; V gene: TRBV18; J gene: TRBJ2-7; clone size: .; CDR3 protein: CASSHSYEQYF; CDR3 DNA: TGTGCCAGCTCGCACTCCTACGAGCAGTACTTC
D gene: .; V gene: TRBV5-6; J gene: TRBJ1-5; clone size: .; CDR3 protein: CASTLFRGGDQPQHF; CDR3 DNA: TGTGCCAGCACCCTCTTCCGGGGCGGCGATCAGCCCCAGCATTTT
D gene: TRBD1; V gene: TRBV19; J gene: TRBJ1-2; clone size: once; CDR3 protein: CASRNRRQGGYGYTF; CDR3 DNA: TGTGCCAGCAGAAATAGGAGACAGGGGGGCTATGGCTACACCTTC
D gene: .; V gene: TRBV7-2; J gene: TRBJ2-5; clone size: .; CDR3 protein: CASSSGGEVSETQYF; CDR3 DNA: TGTGCCAGCAGTTCCGGCGGGGAAGTATCAGAGACCCAGTACTTC
D gene: TRBD1; V gene: TRBV5-1; J gene: TRBJ2-5; clone size: .; CDR3 protein: CASSPQGQGSQETQYF; CDR3 DNA: TGCGCCAGCAGCCCCCAGGGACAGGGATCCCAAGAGACCCAGTACTTC
D gene: .; V gene: TRBV7-8; J gene: TRBJ1-5; clone size: .; CDR3 protein: CASSFGGLGQPQHF; CDR3 DNA: TGTGCCAGCAGCTTCGGGGGACTAGGGCAGCCCCAGCATTTT
D gene: .; V gene: TRBV12-5; J gene: TRBJ2-5; clone size: .; CDR3 protein: CASGQGQQETQYF; CDR3 DNA: TGTGCTAGTGGTCAGGGACAACAAGAGACCCAGTACTTC
D gene: TRBD1; V gene: TRBV6-1; J gene: TRBJ2-7; clone size: .; CDR3 protein: CASRMGQGDTYEQYF; CDR3 DNA: TGTGCCAGCCGTATGGGACAGGGCGACACCTACGAGCAGTACTTC
D gene: TRBD1; V gene: TRBV27; J gene: TRBJ1-2; clone size: .; CDR3 protein: CASSFSGTGGGYTF; CDR3 DNA: TGTGCCAGCAGTTTCTCCGGGACAGGAGGAGGCTACACCTTC
D gene: .; V gene: TRBV4-3; J gene: TRBJ2-2; clone size: .; CDR3 protein: CASSQDPLNTGELFF; CDR3 DNA: TGCGCCAGCAGCCAAGATCCCCTTAACACCGGGGAGCTGTTTTTT
D gene: .; V gene: TRBV18; J gene: TRBJ2-1; clone size: .; CDR3 protein: CASSPRTTNEQFF; CDR3 DNA: TGTGCCAGCTCACCCAGGACAACCAATGAGCAGTTCTTC
D gene: TRBD1; V gene: TRBV7-3; J gene: TRBJ2-2; clone size: .; CDR3 protein: CACRLGGGDTGELFF; CDR3 DNA: TGTGCCTGCCGCCTAGGGGGCGGAGACACCGGGGAGCTGTTTTTT
D gene: .; V gene: TRBV5-6; J gene: TRBJ1-6; clone size: .; CDR3 protein: CASSLAHSPLHF; CDR3 DNA: TGTGCCAGCAGCTTAGCCCATTCACCCCTCCACTTT
D gene: .; V gene: TRBV7-2; J gene: TRBJ2-1; clone size: .; CDR3 protein: CASSVDPNPSSYNEQFF; CDR3 DNA: TGTGCCAGCAGCGTAGACCCAAATCCGAGCTCCTACAATGAGCAGTTCTTC
D gene: .; V gene: TRBV19; J gene: TRBJ2-6; clone size: .; CDR3 protein: CASSTRQAGANVLTF; CDR3 DNA: TGTGCCAGTAGTACTAGACAGGCTGGGGCCAACGTCCTGACTTTC
D gene: .; V gene: TRBV19; J gene: TRBJ2-2; clone size: .; CDR3 protein: CASSINRPNTGELFF; CDR3 DNA: TGTGCCAGTAGTATAAACAGGCCAAACACCGGGGAGCTGTTTTTT
D gene: .; V gene: TRBV12-5; J gene: TRBJ2-5; clone size: .; CDR3 protein: CASGLVEPKYF; CDR3 DNA: TGTGCTAGTGGTTTGGTAGAACCAAAGTACTTC
D gene: .; V gene: TRBV9; J gene: TRBJ2-3; clone size: once; CDR3 protein: CASSVARSTSTDTQYF; CDR3 DNA: TGTGCCAGCAGCGTAGCTCGCTCAACTAGCACAGATACGCAGTATTTT
D gene: .; V gene: TRBV18; J gene: TRBJ1-1; clone size: .; CDR3 protein: CASSPVREFTEAFF; CDR3 DNA: TGTGCCAGCTCACCAGTCAGGGAATTCACTGAAGCTTTCTTT
D gene: .; V gene: TRBV6-1; J gene: TRBJ1-4; clone size: .; CDR3 protein: CASRERRHEGKLFF; CDR3 DNA: TGTGCCAGCAGGGAACGGCGCCACGAGGGAAAACTGTTTTTT
D gene: .; V gene: TRBV5-6; J gene: TRBJ2-3; clone size: .; CDR3 protein: CASSWGSGPSTDTQYF; CDR3 DNA: TGTGCCAGCAGCTGGGGTAGCGGCCCTAGCACAGATACGCAGTATTTT
D gene: .; V gene: TRBV28; J gene: TRBJ2-2; clone size: .; CDR3 protein: CASSQTSASGELFF; CDR3 DNA: TGTGCCAGCAGCCAGACCAGTGCGTCCGGGGAGCTGTTTTTT
D gene: .; V gene: TRBV5-1; J gene: TRBJ1-5; clone size: .; CDR3 protein: CASSLSGVGNQPQHF; CDR3 DNA: TGCGCCAGCAGCTTGTCCGGGGTTGGCAATCAGCCCCAGCATTTT
D gene: TRBD1; V gene: TRBV6-5; J gene: TRBJ1-2; clone size: .; CDR3 protein: CASSPQGTGNYGYTF; CDR3 DNA: TGTGCCAGCAGTCCTCAAGGGACAGGGAACTATGGCTACACCTTC